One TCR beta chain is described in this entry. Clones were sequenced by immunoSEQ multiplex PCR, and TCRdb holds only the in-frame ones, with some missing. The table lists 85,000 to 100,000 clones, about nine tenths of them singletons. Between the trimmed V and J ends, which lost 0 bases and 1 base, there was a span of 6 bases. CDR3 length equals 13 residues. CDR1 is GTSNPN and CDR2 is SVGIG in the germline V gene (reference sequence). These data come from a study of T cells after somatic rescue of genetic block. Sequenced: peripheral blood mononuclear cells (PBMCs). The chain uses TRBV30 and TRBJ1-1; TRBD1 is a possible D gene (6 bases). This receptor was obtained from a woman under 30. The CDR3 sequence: CAWSVQGNTEAFF. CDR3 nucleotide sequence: TGTGCCTGGAGTGTACAGGGGAACACTGAAGCTTTCTTT.